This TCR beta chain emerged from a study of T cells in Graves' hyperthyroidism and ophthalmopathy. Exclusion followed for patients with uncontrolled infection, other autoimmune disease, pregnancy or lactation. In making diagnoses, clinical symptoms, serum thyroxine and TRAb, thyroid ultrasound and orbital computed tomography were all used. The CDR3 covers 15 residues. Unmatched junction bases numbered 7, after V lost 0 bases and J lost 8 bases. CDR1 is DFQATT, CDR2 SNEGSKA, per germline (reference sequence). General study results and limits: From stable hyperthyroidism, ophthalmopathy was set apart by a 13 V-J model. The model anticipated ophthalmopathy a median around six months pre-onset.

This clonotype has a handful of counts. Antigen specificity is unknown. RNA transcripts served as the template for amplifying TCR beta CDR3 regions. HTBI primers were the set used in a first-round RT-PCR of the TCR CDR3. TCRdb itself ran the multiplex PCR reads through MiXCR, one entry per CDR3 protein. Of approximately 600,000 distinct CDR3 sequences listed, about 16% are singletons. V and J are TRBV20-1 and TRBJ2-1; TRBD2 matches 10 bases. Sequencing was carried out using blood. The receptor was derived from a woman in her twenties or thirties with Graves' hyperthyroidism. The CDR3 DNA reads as TGCAGTGCTAGAGATGAGGAGCGGGAGGGGTATGAGCAGTTCTTC. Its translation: CSARDEEREGYEQFF.